This T cell receptor (beta chain) originates from a study of cytomegalovirus exposure and HLA in healthy donors. Study background: Earlier findings included some 120 million unique TCR beta sequences obtained from about 170 million T cells.

Remarks on this clone: Its specificity is unknown.

13 Jbeta primers and 60 Vbeta primers were used for the PCR. Sequenced by immunoSEQ multiplex PCR; TCRdb stores in-frame clones only, minus some. The sample yields more than 95,000 clones, over 60% seen once. Points from the study as a whole: Earlier analysis yielded a pattern in which most TCR beta V segments were productive about 87% or about 30% of the time. It emerged from a later analysis that several of the most significant clusters appeared to be linked to common viral pathogens. Within a later analysis, the majority of CMV-associated TCR beta chains appeared HLA-restricted.

Germline values: CDR1 SGHRS, CDR2 YFSETQ. This CDR3 comprises 16 residues. Trimming left V 4 bases short and J 0 bases short, with 15 bases between. This rearrangement joins TRBV5-1 to TRBJ2-3; D is possibly TRBD2 (6 bases). Specimen: PBMCs. The receptor was derived from a woman aged 18-30 years in good health and CMV-seropositive. CDR3 residues: CASSVAVAESTDTQYF. DNA for the CDR3: TGCGCCAGCAGCGTAGCCGTAGCGGAAAGCACAGATACGCAGTATTTT.